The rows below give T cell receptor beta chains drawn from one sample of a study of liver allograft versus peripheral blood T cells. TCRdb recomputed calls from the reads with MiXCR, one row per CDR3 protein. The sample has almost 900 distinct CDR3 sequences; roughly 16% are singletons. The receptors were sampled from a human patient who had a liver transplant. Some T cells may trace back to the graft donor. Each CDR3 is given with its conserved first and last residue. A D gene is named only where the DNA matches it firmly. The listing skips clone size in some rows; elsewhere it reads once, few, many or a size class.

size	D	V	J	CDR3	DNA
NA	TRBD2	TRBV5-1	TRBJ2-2	CASSFNIAGYTGELFF	TGCGCCAGCAGCTTCAACATAGCGGGGTACACCGGGGAGCTGTTTTTT
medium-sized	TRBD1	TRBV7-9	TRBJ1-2	CASSPGRGRGGYTF	TGTGCCAGCAGCCCGGGAAGGGGGCGAGGGGGCTACACCTTC
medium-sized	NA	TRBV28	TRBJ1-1	CASTPDSMSYFGTEAFF	TGTGCCAGCACCCCCGACAGCATGTCTTACTTTGGCACTGAAGCTTTCTTT
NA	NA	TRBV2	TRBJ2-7	CASASYEQYF	TGTGCCAGCGCCTCCTACGAGCAGTACTTC
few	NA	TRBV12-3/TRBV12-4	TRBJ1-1	CASSLGTENTEAFF	TGTGCCAGCAGTTTAGGGACAGAGAACACTGAAGCTTTCTTT
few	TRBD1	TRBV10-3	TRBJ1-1	CAISETGTVNTEAFF	TGTGCCATCAGTGAGACCGGGACAGTGAACACTGAAGCTTTCTTT
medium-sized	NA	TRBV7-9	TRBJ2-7	CASSSVSEQYF	TGTGCCAGCAGCTCCGTAAGCGAGCAGTACTTC
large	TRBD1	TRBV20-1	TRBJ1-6	CSAREDRGNSPLHF	TGCAGTGCTAGAGAAGACAGGGGCAATTCACCCCTCCACTTT
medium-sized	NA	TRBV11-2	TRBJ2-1	CASSLTAGSSYNEQFF	TGTGCCAGCAGCTTAACAGCCGGCAGCTCCTACAATGAGCAGTTCTTC
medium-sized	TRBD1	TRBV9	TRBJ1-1	CASSVDRGTEAFF	TGTGCCAGCAGCGTAGACAGGGGGACTGAAGCTTTCTTT
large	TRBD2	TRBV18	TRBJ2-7	CASSPTSGSVEQYF	TGTGCCAGCTCACCGACTAGCGGGAGTGTCGAGCAGTACTTC
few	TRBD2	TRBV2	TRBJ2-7	CASSLSGTLSYEQYF	TGTGCCAGCAGCCTTAGCGGGACCCTCTCCTACGAGCAGTACTTC
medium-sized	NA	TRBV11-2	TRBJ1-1	CASSLDFGNTEAFF	TGTGCCAGCAGCTTAGATTTCGGGAACACTGAAGCTTTCTTT
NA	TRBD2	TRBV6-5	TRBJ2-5	CASSYSGAGGRETQYF	TGTGCCAGCAGTTACTCTGGCGCGGGGGGGAGGGAGACCCAGTACTTC
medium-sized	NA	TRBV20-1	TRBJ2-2	CSAMDPVRKKLFF	TGCAGTGCTATGGACCCCGTCCGGAAAAAGCTGTTTTTT
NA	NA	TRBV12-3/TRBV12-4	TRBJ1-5	CASSHSWGIDQPQHF	TGTGCCAGCAGCCACAGTTGGGGGATTGATCAGCCCCAGCATTTT
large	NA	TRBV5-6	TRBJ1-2	CASSLGQGSLSNYGYTF	TGTGCCAGCAGCTTGGGCCAGGGATCGCTATCTAACTATGGCTACACCTTC
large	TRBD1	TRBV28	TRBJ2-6	CASSPLGTGKSGANVLTF	TGTGCCAGCAGTCCCCTCGGGACAGGGAAGTCTGGGGCCAACGTCCTGACTTTC
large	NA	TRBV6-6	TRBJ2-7	CARFRGVGISYEQYF	TGTGCCAGATTTAGAGGGGTGGGAATCTCCTACGAGCAGTACTTC
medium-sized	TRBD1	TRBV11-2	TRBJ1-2	CASSWDRGYGYTF	TGTGCCAGCAGCTGGGACAGGGGTTATGGCTACACCTTC
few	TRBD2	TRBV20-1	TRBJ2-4	CSGEGENIQYF	TGCAGTGGGGAGGGAGAAAACATTCAGTACTTC
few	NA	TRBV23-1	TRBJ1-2	CASSQYAGLYGYTF	TGCGCCAGCAGTCAATACGCAGGGCTTTATGGCTACACCTTC
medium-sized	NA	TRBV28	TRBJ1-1	CASTTTVNTEAFF	TGTGCCAGCACCACCACGGTGAACACTGAAGCTTTCTTT
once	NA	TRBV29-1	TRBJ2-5	CSVIRRAGSKETQYF	TGCAGCGTGATCCGCCGGGCAGGGAGTAAAGAGACCCAGTACTTC
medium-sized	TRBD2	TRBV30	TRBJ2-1	CAWAGLATSSYNEQFF	TGTGCCTGGGCGGGACTAGCGACCAGCTCCTACAATGAGCAGTTCTTC
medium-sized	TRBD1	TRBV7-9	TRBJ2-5	CASSLGLGQHQETQYF	TGTGCCAGCAGCTTAGGGTTGGGACAGCACCAAGAGACCCAGTACTTC
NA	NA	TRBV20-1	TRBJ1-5	CSAGGSGRNQPQHF	TGCAGTGCTGGGGGGTCCGGGAGAAATCAGCCCCAGCATTTT
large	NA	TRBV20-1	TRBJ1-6	CSADLGTRYNSPLHF	TGCAGTGCTGATCTCGGGACCCGTTATAATTCACCCCTCCACTTT
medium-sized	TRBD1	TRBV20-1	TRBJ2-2	CTVGTGGTGELFF	TGCACGGTCGGGACAGGGGGGACCGGGGAGCTGTTTTTT
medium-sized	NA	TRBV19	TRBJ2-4	CASRASRAKNIQYF	TGTGCCAGTAGGGCTAGTAGGGCCAAAAACATTCAGTACTTC
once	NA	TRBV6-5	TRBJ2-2	CASSCSGAGTGELFF	TGTGCCAGCAGCTGCTCGGGCGCGGGCACCGGGGAGCTGTTTTTT
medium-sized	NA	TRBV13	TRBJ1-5	CASSPRTINQPQHF	TGTGCCAGCAGCCCAAGGACTATTAATCAGCCCCAGCATTTT
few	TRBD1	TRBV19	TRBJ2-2	CAGGGTGGTGELFF	TGTGCCGGGGGTGGGACAGGGGGCACCGGGGAGCTGTTTTTT
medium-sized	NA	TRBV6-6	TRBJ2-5	CASSYLGTNQETQYF	TGTGCCAGCAGTTACCTCGGGACCAACCAAGAGACCCAGTACTTC
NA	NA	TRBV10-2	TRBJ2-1	CASSGRRGLGNEQFF	TGCGCCAGCAGTGGGAGGAGGGGGCTGGGCAATGAGCAGTTCTTC
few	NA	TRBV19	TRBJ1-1	CASSDWATEAFF	TGTGCCAGTAGTGACTGGGCCACTGAAGCTTTCTTT
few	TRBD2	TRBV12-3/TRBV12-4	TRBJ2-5	CASSPGGGQGRRETQYF	TGTGCCAGCAGTCCGGGGGGGGGGCAGGGGAGGAGAGAGACCCAGTACTTC
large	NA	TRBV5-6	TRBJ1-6	CASSLAMAGVNSPLHF	TGTGCCAGCAGCTTGGCAATGGCGGGAGTTAATTCACCCCTCCACTTT
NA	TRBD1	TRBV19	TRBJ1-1	CASSFSGGNTEAFF	TGTGCCAGTAGTTTCTCAGGGGGGAACACTGAAGCTTTCTTT
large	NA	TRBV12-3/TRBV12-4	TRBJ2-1	CASSLRASSSSYNEQFF	TGTGCCAGCAGTTTAAGGGCTTCCTCCAGCTCCTACAATGAGCAGTTCTTC